These T cell receptor beta chains were read from a single sample in a study of T cells in Graves' hyperthyroidism and ophthalmopathy. Each CDR3 protein gets one entry after TCRdb re-called the multiplex PCR reads with MiXCR. The repertoire consists of about 720,000 distinct CDR3 sequences, with around 20% occurring once and the leading ten covering around 15%. Sequences were obtained from blood. The receptors originated from a woman aged 45 to 65 with Graves' hyperthyroidism that later progressed to Graves' ophthalmopathy. Both conserved end residues are part of each CDR3. D genes are given only for firm matches. Expanded clones get a size class; other rows say once, few or many, or leave the size out.

TRBD2,TRBJ2-1,TRBV3-1,15,many,TGTGCCAGCAGCCAGACTAGCGGGGGGTACAATGAGCAGTTCTTC,CASSQTSGGYNEQFF
.,TRBJ2-2,TRBV10-1,17,few,TGCGCCAGCAGTGACGAGGGATTAGCGGCGAACACCGGGGAGCTGTTTTTT,CASSDEGLAANTGELFF
TRBD1,TRBJ2-5,TRBV7-2,15,many,TGTGCCAGCAGCTTAGGCGGACAGGGGATGGAGACCCAGTACTTC,CASSLGGQGMETQYF
.,TRBJ1-1,TRBV29-1,13,.,TGCAGCGTTGTGCGCAGAACGAACACTGAAGCTTTCTTT,CSVVRRTNTEAFF
.,TRBJ2-1,TRBV15,16,.,TGTGCCACCAGCAGAGATCTGGGACTCTCTGGCGATGAGCAGTTCTTC,CATSRDLGLSGDEQFF
.,TRBJ2-3,TRBV29-1,14,.,TGCAGCGCGAGCAGGGTACAAAACACAGATACGCAGTATTTT,CSASRVQNTDTQYF
.,TRBJ1-1,TRBV13,13,many,TGTGCCCTGGGACCGGGACACTTTCCTGAAGCTTTCTTT,CALGPGHFPEAFF
TRBD1,TRBJ1-2,TRBV2,12,few,TGTGCCACAGAAAAGGACAGGGTTGGCTACACCTTC,CATEKDRVGYTF
TRBD1,TRBJ2-1,TRBV19,14,.,TGTGCCAGTAGTATCGGGGACAGAGTCCATGAGCAGTTCTTC,CASSIGDRVHEQFF
.,TRBJ2-1,TRBV5-1,15,many,TGCGCCAGCAAGCACGTCCAAAGCTCCTACAATGAGCAGTTCTTC,CASKHVQSSYNEQFF
TRBD2,TRBJ2-1,TRBV3-1,13,many,TGTGCCAGCAGCCAAGGAAGCGGGGGGATTCCGTTCTTC,CASSQGSGGIPFF
.,TRBJ2-2,TRBV12-5,13,few,TGTGCTAGTGGTTTGGTCACCCACCGGGAGCTGTTTTTT,CASGLVTHRELFF
.,TRBJ2-5,TRBV6-5,17,few,TGTGCCAGCAGTTACTCTCAGAGACAGGAGGGACGAGAGACCCAGTACTTC,CASSYSQRQEGRETQYF
.,TRBJ2-7,TRBV11-2,15,many,TGTGCCAGCAGCTTACGGTCGGATGGCTTTTACGAGCAGTACTTC,CASSLRSDGFYEQYF
.,TRBJ2-1,TRBV29-1,13,.,TGCAGCGTTATTTTTCCGTTGAACAATGAGCAGTTCTTC,CSVIFPLNNEQFF
.,TRBJ2-1,TRBV27,18,few,TGTGCCAGCAGTTTATCGGCGGGTCTTGCGGGACCCTACAATGAGCAGTTCTTC,CASSLSAGLAGPYNEQFF
.,TRBJ1-2,TRBV7-9,15,many,TGTGCCAGCAGCGTCGTCTTTGCGCGCCAGGCTGGCTACACCTTC,CASSVVFARQAGYTF
.,TRBJ1-5,TRBV27,12,many,TGTGCCAGCAGTTTCCTGAATCAGCCCCAGCATTTT,CASSFLNQPQHF
TRBD2,TRBJ2-3,TRBV28,15,few,TGTGCCAGCGTCGGGGGGACCCCAAGCACAGATACGCAGTATTTT,CASVGGTPSTDTQYF
.,TRBJ2-1,TRBV14,17,.,TGTGCCAGCAGCCAAGGGATTCCGCTCGGTGGTTACAATAAGCAGTTCTTC,CASSQGIPLGGYNKQFF